This entry describes one TCR beta chain. Its antigen is as yet unknown. CDR1 is MGHDK and CDR2 is SYGVNS in the germline V gene. With 6 bases removed from V and 9 bases from J, the gap between germline ends came to 18 bases. This CDR3 region has 13 residues. The data originate from a study of shared clonotypes between healthy human individuals. Study conclusions and caveats: It was expected that sequencing depth would affect clonotype sharing among donors. The study drew on few donors, limiting represented genetic and exposure-history diversity.

Running of the assay took place at deep level. Each PCR replicate from the sorted subsets contained about 180 ng DNA, which is some 32,000 T cell genomes. Sequencing used immunoSEQ multiplex PCR; TCRdb keeps in-frame clones, though not all of them. The sample lists about 1.4 million clones; roughly 95% were seen once. The sequence came from a man between 25 and 39 years old in good health. The rearrangement links TRBV25-1 to TRBJ2-7, with a tentative D call TRBD2 (6 bases). Specimen: naive CD4+ T cells sorted from blood. Subset reported: CD45RA+ positively selected. The CDR3 coding sequence is TGTGCCAGCAGCGCGCTAGCGTTCCGTGGGCAGTACTTC. This codes for CASSALAFRGQYF.